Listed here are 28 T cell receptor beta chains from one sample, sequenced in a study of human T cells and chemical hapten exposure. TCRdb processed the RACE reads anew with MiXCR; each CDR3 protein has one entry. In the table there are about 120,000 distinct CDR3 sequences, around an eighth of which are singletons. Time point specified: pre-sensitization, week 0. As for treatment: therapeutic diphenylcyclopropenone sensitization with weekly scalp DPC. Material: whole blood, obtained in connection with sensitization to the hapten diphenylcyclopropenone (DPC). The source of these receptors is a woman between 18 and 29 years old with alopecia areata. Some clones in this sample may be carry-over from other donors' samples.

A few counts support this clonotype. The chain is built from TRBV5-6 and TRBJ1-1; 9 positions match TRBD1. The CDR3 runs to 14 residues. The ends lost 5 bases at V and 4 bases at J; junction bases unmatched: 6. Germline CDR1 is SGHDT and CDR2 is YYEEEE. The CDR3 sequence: CASSGTGKSTEAFF. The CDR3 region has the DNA TGTGCCAGCAGTGGGACAGGGAAAAGCACTGAAGCTTTCTTT.

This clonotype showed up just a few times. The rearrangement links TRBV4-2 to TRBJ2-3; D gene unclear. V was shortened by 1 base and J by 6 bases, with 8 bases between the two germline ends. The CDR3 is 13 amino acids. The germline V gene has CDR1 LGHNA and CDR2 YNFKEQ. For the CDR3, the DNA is TGTGCCAGCAGCCAAGGCTTCCGGGATACGCAGTATTTT. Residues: CASSQGFRDTQYF.

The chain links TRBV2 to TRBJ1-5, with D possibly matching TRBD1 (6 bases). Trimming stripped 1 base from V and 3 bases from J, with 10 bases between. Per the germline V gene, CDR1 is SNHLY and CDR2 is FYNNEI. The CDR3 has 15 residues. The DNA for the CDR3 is TGTGCCAGCAGTGAAGACAGGGCCGACAATCAGCCCCAGCATTTT. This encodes CASSEDRADNQPQHF.

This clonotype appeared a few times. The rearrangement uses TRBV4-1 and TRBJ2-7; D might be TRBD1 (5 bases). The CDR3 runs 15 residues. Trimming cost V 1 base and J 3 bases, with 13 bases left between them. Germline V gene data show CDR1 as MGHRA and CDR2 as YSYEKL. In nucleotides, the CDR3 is TGCGCCAGCAGCCAAGTTGGAGACAGCTACTACGAGCAGTACTTC. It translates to CASSQVGDSYYEQYF.

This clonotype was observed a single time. The CDR3 reads CASSLGASIPETQYF. The CDR3 nucleotides read TGTGCCAGCAGTCTGGGGGCCTCGATACCAGAGACCCAGTACTTC. The V gene is TRBV28, the J gene TRBJ2-5, with a weak D call TRBD1 (6 bases). This CDR3 has 15 amino acids. Deletions cut 5 bases from V and 4 bases from J, with 17 bases between. CDR1 and CDR2 (germline): MDHEN, SYDVKM.

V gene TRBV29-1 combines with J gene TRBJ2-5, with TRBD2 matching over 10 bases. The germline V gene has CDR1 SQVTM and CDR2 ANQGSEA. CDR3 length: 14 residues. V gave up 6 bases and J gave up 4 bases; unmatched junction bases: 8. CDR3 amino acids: CSVLAGGPSETQYF. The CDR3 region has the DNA TGCAGCGTATTAGCGGGGGGACCTTCAGAGACCCAGTACTTC.

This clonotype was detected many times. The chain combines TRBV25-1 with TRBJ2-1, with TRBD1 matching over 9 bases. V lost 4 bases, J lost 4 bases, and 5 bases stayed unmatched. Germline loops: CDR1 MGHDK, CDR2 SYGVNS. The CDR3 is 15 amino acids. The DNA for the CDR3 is TGTGCCAGCAGTGCTCCGGGACAGGGTTACAATGAGCAGTTCTTC. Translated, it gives CASSAPGQGYNEQFF.

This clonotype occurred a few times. Written as DNA, the CDR3 is TGCAGTGCTAGTGCCAGCAACAGGGGCAATCAGCCCCAGCATTTT. The encoded protein is CSASASNRGNQPQHF. J is TRBJ1-5 and V is TRBV20-1; TRBD1 is a possible D gene (6 bases). Germline V gene lookup returns CDR1 DFQATT and CDR2 SNEGSKA (reference sequence). The CDR3 has 15 residues. Trimming removed 3 bases at V and 2 bases at J, with 14 bases between.

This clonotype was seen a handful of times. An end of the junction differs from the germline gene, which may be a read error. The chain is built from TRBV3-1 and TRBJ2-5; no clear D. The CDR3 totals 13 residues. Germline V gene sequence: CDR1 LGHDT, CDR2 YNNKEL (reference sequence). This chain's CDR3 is CASSQLSQETQYF. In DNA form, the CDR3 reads TGTGCCAGTAGCCAGCTCAGCCAAGAGACCCAGTACTTC.

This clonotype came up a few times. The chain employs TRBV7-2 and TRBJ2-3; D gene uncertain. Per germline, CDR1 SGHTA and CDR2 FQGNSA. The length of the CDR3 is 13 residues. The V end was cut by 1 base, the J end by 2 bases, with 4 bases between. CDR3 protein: CASSLDYTDTQYF. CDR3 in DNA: TGTGCCAGCAGCTTAGACTACACAGATACGCAGTATTTT.

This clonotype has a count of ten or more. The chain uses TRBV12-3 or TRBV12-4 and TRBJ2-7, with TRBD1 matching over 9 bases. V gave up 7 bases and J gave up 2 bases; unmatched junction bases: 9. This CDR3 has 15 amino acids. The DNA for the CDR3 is TGTGCCAGCACCTTTGGGGGACAGGGTGCCTACGAGCAGTACTTC. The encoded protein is CASTFGGQGAYEQYF.

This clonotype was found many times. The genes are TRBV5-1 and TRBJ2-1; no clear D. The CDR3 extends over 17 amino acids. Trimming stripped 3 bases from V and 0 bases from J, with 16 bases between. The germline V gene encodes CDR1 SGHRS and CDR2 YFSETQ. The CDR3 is CASSSGHNLYSYNEQFF. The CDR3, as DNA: TGCGCCAGCAGCTCCGGTCACAACTTATACTCCTACAATGAGCAGTTCTTC.

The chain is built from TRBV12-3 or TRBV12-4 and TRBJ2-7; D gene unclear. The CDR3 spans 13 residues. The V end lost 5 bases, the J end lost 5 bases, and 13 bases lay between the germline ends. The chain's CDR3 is CASSRTDWDEQYF. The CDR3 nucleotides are TGTGCCAGCAGTCGGACGGATTGGGACGAGCAGTACTTC.

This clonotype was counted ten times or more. The CDR3 region is CASTGGVYEQYF. In nucleotides, the CDR3 is TGTGCCAGCACAGGGGGTGTGTACGAGCAGTACTTC. The chain combines TRBV28 with TRBJ2-7, with TRBD1 matching over 7 bases. This CDR3 region has 12 residues. Germline V gives CDR1 MDHEN, CDR2 SYDVKM. Trimming took 7 bases from V and 4 from J; bases not matched to a gene: 4. The whole variable domain, filled in from reference TRBV28 and TRBJ2-7, reads DVKVTQSSRYLVKRTGEKVFLECVQDMDHENMFWYRQDPGLGLRLIYFSYDVKMKEKGDIPEGYSVSREKKERFSLILESASTNQTSMYLCASTGGVYEQYFGPGTRLTVT.

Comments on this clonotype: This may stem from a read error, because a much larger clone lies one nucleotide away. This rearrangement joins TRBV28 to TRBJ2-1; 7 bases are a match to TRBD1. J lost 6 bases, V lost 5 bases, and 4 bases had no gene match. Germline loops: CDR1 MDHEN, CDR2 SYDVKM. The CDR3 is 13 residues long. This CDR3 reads CASSLGQCNEQFF. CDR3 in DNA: TGTGCCAGCAGTCTGGGACAGTGCAATGAGCAGTTCTTC.

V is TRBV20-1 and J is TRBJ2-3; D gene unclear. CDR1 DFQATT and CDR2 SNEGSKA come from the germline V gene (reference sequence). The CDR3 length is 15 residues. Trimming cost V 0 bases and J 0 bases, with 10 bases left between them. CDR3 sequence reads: CSARDRQPSTDTQYF. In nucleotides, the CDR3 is TGCAGTGCTAGAGATCGGCAGCCTAGCACAGATACGCAGTATTTT.

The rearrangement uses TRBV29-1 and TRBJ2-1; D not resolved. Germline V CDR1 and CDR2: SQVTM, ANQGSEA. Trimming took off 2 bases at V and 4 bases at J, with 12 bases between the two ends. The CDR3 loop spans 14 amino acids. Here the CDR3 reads CSVERTYRYNEQFF. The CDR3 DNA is TGCAGCGTTGAAAGAACATACCGATACAATGAGCAGTTCTTC.

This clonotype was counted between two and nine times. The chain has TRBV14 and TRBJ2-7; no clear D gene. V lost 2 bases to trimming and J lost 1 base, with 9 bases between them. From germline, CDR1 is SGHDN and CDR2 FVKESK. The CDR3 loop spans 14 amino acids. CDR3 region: CASSQRWKSYEQYF. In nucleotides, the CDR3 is TGTGCCAGCAGCCAACGATGGAAGTCCTACGAGCAGTACTTC. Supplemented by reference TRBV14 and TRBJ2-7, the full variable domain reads EAGVTQFPSHSVIEKGQTVTLRCDPISGHDNLYWYRRVMGKEIKFLLHFVKESKQDESGMPNNRFLAERTGGTYSTLKVQPAELEDSGVYFCASSQRWKSYEQYFGPGTRLTVT.

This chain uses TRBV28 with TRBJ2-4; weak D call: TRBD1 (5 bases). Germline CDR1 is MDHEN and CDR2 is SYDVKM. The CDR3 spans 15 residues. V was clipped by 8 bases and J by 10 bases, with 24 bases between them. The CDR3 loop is CASGLLQGISSIQYF. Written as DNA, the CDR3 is TGTGCCAGCGGATTACTCCAGGGCATCTCCAGTATTCAGTACTTC.

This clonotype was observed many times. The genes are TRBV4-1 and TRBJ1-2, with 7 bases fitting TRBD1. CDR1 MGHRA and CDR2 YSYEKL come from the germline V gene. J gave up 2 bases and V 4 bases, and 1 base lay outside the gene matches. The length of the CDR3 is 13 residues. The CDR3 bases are TGCGCCAGCAGCCGGGACAGCAACTATGGCTACACCTTC. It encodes CASSRDSNYGYTF.

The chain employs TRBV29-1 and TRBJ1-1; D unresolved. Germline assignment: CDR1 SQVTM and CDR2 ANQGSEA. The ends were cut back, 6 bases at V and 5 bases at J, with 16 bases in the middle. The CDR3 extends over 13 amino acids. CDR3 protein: CSVSPGGSTEAFF. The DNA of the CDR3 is TGCAGCGTCTCCCCCGGCGGGAGTACTGAAGCTTTCTTT.

The CDR3 is CASRLFFSTDTQYF. The CDR3 DNA is TGTGCCAGCAGACTTTTTTTTAGCACAGATACGCAGTATTTT. The rearrangement uses TRBV6-1 and TRBJ2-3; the D is unclear. Germline V lookup: CDR1 MNHNS, CDR2 SASEGT. The CDR3 extends over 14 amino acids. V lost 6 bases, J lost 0 bases, and 10 bases lay in between.

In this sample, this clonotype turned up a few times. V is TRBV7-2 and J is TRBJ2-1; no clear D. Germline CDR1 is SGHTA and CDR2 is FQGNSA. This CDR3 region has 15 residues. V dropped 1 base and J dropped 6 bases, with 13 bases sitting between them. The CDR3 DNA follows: TGTGCCAGCAGCTTAGAACCGGGCCTAATCAATGAGCAGTTCTTC. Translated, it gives CASSLEPGLINEQFF.

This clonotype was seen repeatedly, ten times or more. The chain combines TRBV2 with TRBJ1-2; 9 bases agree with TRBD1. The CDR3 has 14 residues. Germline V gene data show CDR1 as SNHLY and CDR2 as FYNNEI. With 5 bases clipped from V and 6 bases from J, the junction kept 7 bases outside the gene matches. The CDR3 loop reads CASSSPGQGNGYTF. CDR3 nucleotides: TGTGCCAGCAGTTCACCGGGACAGGGTAATGGCTACACCTTC.

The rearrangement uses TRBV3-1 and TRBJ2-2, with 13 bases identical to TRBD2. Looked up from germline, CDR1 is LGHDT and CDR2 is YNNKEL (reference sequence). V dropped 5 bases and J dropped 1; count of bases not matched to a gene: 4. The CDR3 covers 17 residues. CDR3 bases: TGTGCCAGCAGCTGGGGACTAGCGGGACAGAACACCGGGGAGCTGTTTTTT. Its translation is CASSWGLAGQNTGELFF.

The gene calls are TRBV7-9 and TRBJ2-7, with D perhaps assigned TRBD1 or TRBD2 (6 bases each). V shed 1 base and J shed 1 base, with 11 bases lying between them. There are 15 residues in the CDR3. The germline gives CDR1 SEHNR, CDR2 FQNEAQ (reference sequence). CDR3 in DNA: TGTGCCAGCAGCTTAGATAGGGGGGAGTCCTACGAGCAGTACTTC. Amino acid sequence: CASSLDRGESYEQYF.

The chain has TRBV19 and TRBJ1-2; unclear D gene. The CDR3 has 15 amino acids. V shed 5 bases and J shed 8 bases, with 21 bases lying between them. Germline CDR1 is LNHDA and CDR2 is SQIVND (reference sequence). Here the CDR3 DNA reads TGTGCCAGTAGTTCCCTCAGACATCCAAACGGAGGCTACACCTTC. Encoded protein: CASSSLRHPNGGYTF.

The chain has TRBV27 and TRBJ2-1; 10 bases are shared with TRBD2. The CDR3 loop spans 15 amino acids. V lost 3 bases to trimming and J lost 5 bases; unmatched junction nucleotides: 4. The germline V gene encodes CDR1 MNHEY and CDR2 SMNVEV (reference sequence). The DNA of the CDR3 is TGTGCCAGCAGTTTCACCGGGACTAGCGACAATGAGCAGTTCTTC. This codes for CASSFTGTSDNEQFF.